This T cell receptor (beta chain) appears in the sequencing data of a study of tumor and adjacent non-tumor tissue in lung cancer. Study findings and constraints: Top 100 clones took a larger repertoire share in normal lung.

Germline CDR1 and CDR2: SGHKS and YYEKEE (reference sequence). V lost 0 bases, J lost 4 bases, and 7 bases stayed unmatched. CDR3 length: 16 residues. As regards this clonotype: Its target is not known.

A modified ARM-PCR protocol with three rounds of nested PCR amplified TCRbeta. TCRdb redid the calling of the multiplex PCR reads with MiXCR, one entry per CDR3 protein. Of more than 120,000 distinct CDR3 sequences listed, approximately 72% are singletons. The template was RNA from unsorted bulk tissue. This receptor was taken from a man aged 55 to 69 with small cell lung cancer. V is TRBV5-5 and J is TRBJ1-2, with 9 bases fitting TRBD1. The sequenced sample consisted of lung tumor tissue. The CDR3 reads CASSLDRGQGAYGYTF. CDR3 nucleotide sequence: TGTGCCAGCAGCTTGGATCGGGGACAGGGCGCCTATGGCTACACCTTC.